Listed below are T cell receptor beta chains from one sample, sequenced in a study of shared clonotypes between healthy human individuals. Using immunoSEQ multiplex PCR, the repertoire was profiled, and TCRdb retains in-frame clones only, with some absent. The sample lists around 2.1 million clones, 90% to 96% occurring once. The sample consisted of naive CD4+ T cells sorted from blood. The origin of the receptors is a man aged 18 to 29 in good health. CDR3s include the opening cysteine and the closing phenylalanine or tryptophan. The D gene is left open where the match is weak. Clone size appears in some rows only: once, few, many, or a class for an expanded clone.

J	V	size	D	DNA	CDR3
TRBJ1-5	TRBV27	-	-	TGTGCCAGCAAGGACGGAAATAGCAATCAGCCCCAGCATTTT	CASKDGNSNQPQHF
TRBJ1-4	TRBV19	-	-	TGTGCCAGTAACGCAGGGACTAATGAAAAACTGTTTTTT	CASNAGTNEKLFF
TRBJ2-1	TRBV30	-	-	TGTGCCTGGAGTGTCCGGAGCTCCTACAATGAGCAGTTCTTC	CAWSVRSSYNEQFF
TRBJ2-7	TRBV28	-	-	TGTGCCAGCAGTCCCCCCCCAGGGCGGGGTGGCTACGAGCAGTACTTC	CASSPPPGRGGYEQYF
TRBJ1-1	TRBV7-9	-	-	TGTGCCAGCAGCTTTTTATCAGGACACCCGAACACTGAAGCTTTCTTT	CASSFLSGHPNTEAFF
TRBJ2-6	TRBV7-8	-	TRBD2	TGTGCCAGCAGCTTAGGGATACCCAGCGGGGGGGCGTCTGGGGCCAACGTCCTGACTTTC	CASSLGIPSGGASGANVLTF
TRBJ1-6	TRBV28	once	-	TGTGCCAGCAGTTTATTGGCAGGCTCTAATTCACCCCTCCACTTT	CASSLLAGSNSPLHF
TRBJ1-2	TRBV7-2	-	-	TGTGCCAGCAGCTTAAGAGATCCCACCAACTACAGGGGCTACACCTTC	CASSLRDPTNYRGYTF
TRBJ2-1	TRBV28	-	TRBD2	TGTGCCAGCAGTTTGGCGGCTAGCGGGGGGCCAGAGCAGTTCTTC	CASSLAASGGPEQFF
TRBJ2-5	TRBV5-1	once	-	TGCGCCAGCAGCCGAGGGTACCAAGAGACCCAGTACTTC	CASSRGYQETQYF
TRBJ2-5	TRBV7-9	-	TRBD2	TGTGCCAGCAGCACTCAGACTAGCTTGGTGACCCAGTACTTC	CASSTQTSLVTQYF
TRBJ1-2	TRBV27	once	-	TGTGCCAGCAGTATGGCCTCCGGGAGTCGGAACTATGGCTACACCTTC	CASSMASGSRNYGYTF
TRBJ2-7	TRBV2	-	-	TGTGCCAGCACCCCGGACAGTCGGTACGAGCAGTACTTC	CASTPDSRYEQYF
TRBJ1-1	TRBV30	-	-	TGTGCCTGGAGGCCTCTGAGAGTATGGCAGGGGAACACTGAAGCTTTCTTT	CAWRPLRVWQGNTEAFF
TRBJ2-7	TRBV11-2	-	-	TGTGCCAGCAGCCCGATAAAGGGCTTCTACGAGCAGTACTTC	CASSPIKGFYEQYF
TRBJ1-2	TRBV28	-	-	TGTGCCAGCACCTCGGGGGCTTTTAACTATGGCTACACCTTC	CASTSGAFNYGYTF
TRBJ1-1	TRBV6-1	-	-	TGTGCCAGCAGGGCAGGGCAGAACACTGAAGCTTTCTTT	CASRAGQNTEAFF
TRBJ2-5	TRBV7-2	-	-	TGTGCCAGCAGCTACACCGGGACGAGCCAAGAGACCCAGTACTTC	CASSYTGTSQETQYF
TRBJ2-3	TRBV5-1	-	-	TGCGCCAGCAGCGTAGCTTACAGGGCAGATACGCAGTATTTT	CASSVAYRADTQYF
TRBJ2-3	TRBV28	-	TRBD2	TGTGCCAGCAGTTCCCTGGGACTAGCGGGGGGCTTAGATACGCAGTATTTT	CASSSLGLAGGLDTQYF
TRBJ2-3	TRBV27	-	-	TGTGCCAGCATAGATGCATACACAGATACGCAGTATTTT	CASIDAYTDTQYF
TRBJ1-1	TRBV5-4	-	-	TGTGCCAGCAGCTTGTTGGGAGGGATCCGGAACACTGAAGCTTTCTTT	CASSLLGGIRNTEAFF
TRBJ1-3	TRBV7-2	-	-	TGTGCCAGCAGCTTAAGCGAGGCCAGCTCTGGAAACACCATATATTTT	CASSLSEASSGNTIYF
TRBJ2-5	TRBV7-2	-	TRBD2	TGTGCCAGCAGCTTAGTGTGGAGCGGGGGGGCCAGGGAGACCCAGTACTTC	CASSLVWSGGARETQYF
TRBJ2-6	TRBV5-5	-	-	TGTGCCAGCAGCTTGGGGGTATCTGGGGCCAACGTCCTGACTTTC	CASSLGVSGANVLTF
TRBJ2-5	TRBV5-1	-	TRBD2	TGCGCCAGCAGCTTGGAGCCCCTAGCGGAGTACCAAGAGACCCAGTACTTC	CASSLEPLAEYQETQYF
TRBJ1-2	TRBV6-1	-	-	TGTGCCAGCAGTGAAAGGGAGAGTATCTTTGGCTACACCTTC	CASSERESIFGYTF
TRBJ2-7	TRBV11-2	-	-	TGTGCCAGCGGCGGAAGGGGTAGAGTTTACGAGCAGTACTTC	CASGGRGRVYEQYF
TRBJ2-7	TRBV6-6	once	-	TGTGCCAGCAGTTACTCACGGTCGGCCGACAGCTACGAGCAGTACTTC	CASSYSRSADSYEQYF
TRBJ2-7	TRBV6-6	once	TRBD1	TGTGCCACCGAACCCTCGCAGGGGGCCTACGAGCAGTACTTC	CATEPSQGAYEQYF
TRBJ2-1	TRBV7-2	once	-	TGTGCCAGCAACAAGGGGGCGGGAGTTTACGATGAGCAGTTCTTC	CASNKGAGVYDEQFF
TRBJ1-5	TRBV5-1	once	-	TGCGCCAGCAGCGAAGGTCCAGATCAGCCCCAGCATTTT	CASSEGPDQPQHF
TRBJ2-5	TRBV6-5	-	-	TGTGCCAGCAGCCGGACGGTCCAAGAGACCCAGTACTTC	CASSRTVQETQYF
TRBJ2-3	TRBV9	once	-	TGTGCCAGCAGCGTAGTAAGCGGAATCGCAGATACGCAGTATTTT	CASSVVSGIADTQYF
TRBJ2-3	TRBV11-3	once	-	TGTGCCAGCAGCCTCGGGGATACGCAGTATTTT	CASSLGDTQYF
TRBJ2-3	TRBV11-3	-	-	TGTGCCAGCAGCTTACGTGGGGGAGGCACAGATACGCAGTATTTT	CASSLRGGGTDTQYF
TRBJ2-7	TRBV7-2	once	-	TGTGCCAGCAGCTCCCTGGGGAGGGGGCTCTCCTACGAGCAGTACTTC	CASSSLGRGLSYEQYF
TRBJ1-2	TRBV4-1	-	-	TGCGCCAGCAGCCATCCCGCCGATAGCTACACCTTC	CASSHPADSYTF
TRBJ1-6	TRBV6-1	once	-	TGTGCCAGCAGTGAAACCCCCAGGAGCTCCTATAATTCACCCCTCCACTTT	CASSETPRSSYNSPLHF
TRBJ2-7	TRBV2	-	-	TGTGCCAGCATTCTCGCTAGTGTATACGAGCAGTACTTC	CASILASVYEQYF
TRBJ2-1	TRBV10-3	-	TRBD2	TGTGCCATCAGTGATCGACTAGCGGGTTACAATGAGCAGTTCTTC	CAISDRLAGYNEQFF
TRBJ2-1	TRBV10-2	-	TRBD2	TGCGCCAGCAGAACTAGCGGAGGGGGTAATGAGCAGTTCTTC	CASRTSGGGNEQFF